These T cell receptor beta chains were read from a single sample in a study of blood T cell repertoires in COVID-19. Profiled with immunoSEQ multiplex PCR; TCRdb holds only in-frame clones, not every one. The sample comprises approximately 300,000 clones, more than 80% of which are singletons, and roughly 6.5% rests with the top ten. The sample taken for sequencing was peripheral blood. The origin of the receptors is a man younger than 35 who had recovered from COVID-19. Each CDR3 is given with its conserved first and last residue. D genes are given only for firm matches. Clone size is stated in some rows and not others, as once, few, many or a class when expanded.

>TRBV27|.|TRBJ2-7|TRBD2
TGTGCCAGCAGTTTATGGGGGGGGACTAGGGCCGAGCAGTACTTC
CASSLWGGTRAEQYF
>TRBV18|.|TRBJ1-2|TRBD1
TGTGCCAGCTCACCTCTCGGACAGGGGGCGCGAGGCGTTAACTATGGCTACACCTTC
CASSPLGQGARGVNYGYTF
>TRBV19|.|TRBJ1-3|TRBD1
TGTGCCAGTAGGCCAGGGGACAGCTCTGGAAACACCATATATTTT
CASRPGDSSGNTIYF
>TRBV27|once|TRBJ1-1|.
TGTGCCAGCAGTTCGAATCACCTCACGGGAGCTTTCTTT
CASSSNHLTGAFF
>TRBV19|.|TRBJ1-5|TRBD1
TGTGCCAGTAAAAAGGGACAGGGCAATCAGCCCCAGCATTTT
CASKKGQGNQPQHF
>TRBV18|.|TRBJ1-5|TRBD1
TGTGCCAGCTCAATACAGGGGGAGGCTCAGCCCCAGCATTTT
CASSIQGEAQPQHF
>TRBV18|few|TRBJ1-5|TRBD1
TGTGCCAGCTCACCTCAGGGAGGACAGGGCTATCAGCCCCAGCATTTT
CASSPQGGQGYQPQHF
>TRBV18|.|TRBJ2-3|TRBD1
TGTGCCAGCTCACCACGGACAGGTTACACAGATACGCAGTATTTT
CASSPRTGYTDTQYF
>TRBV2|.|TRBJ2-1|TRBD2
TGTGCCAGCAGTTTCCCGGGACTAGCGACCAATGAGCAGTTCTTC
CASSFPGLATNEQFF
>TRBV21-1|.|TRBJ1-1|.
TGTGCCAGCAGCAAGTGGTGGCCAGGGCTGCCGAACACTGAAGCTTTCTTT
CASSKWWPGLPNTEAFF
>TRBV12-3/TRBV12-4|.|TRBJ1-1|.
TGTGCCAGCAGTTTCATGGGCCCACCGGGGGCTTTCTTT
CASSFMGPPGAFF
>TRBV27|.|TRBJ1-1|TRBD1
TGTGCCAGCAGCCAAAACCTACAGGGGGCTGGGGCTTTCTTT
CASSQNLQGAGAFF
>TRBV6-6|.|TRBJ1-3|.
TGTGCCAGCAGATCACAGGGTTCCTGGGACACCATATATTTT
CASRSQGSWDTIYF
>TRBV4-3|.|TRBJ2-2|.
TGCGCCAGCAGCCATCCGGGCCAACCTAGGGGCGGGGAGCTGTTTTTT
CASSHPGQPRGGELFF
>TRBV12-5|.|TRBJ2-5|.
TGTGCTAGTGGGGAGGGACTCACTGAACTGGAGACCCAGTACTTC
CASGEGLTELETQYF
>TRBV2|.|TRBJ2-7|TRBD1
TGTGCCAGCACCGGTCGCGGGACAGGAGATCCCTATCGGCAGTACTTC
CASTGRGTGDPYRQYF
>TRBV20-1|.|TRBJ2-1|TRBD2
TGCAGTGCTAGTAGCGGGGGTGGGTTCTACAATGAGCAGTTCTTC
CSASSGGGFYNEQFF
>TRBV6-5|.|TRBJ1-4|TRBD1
TGTGCCAGCACGGGACAGGGATTTAATGAAAAACTGTTTTTT
CASTGQGFNEKLFF
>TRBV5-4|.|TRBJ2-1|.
TGTGCCAGCAGCTTGGAGGCGGGATGGTACAATGAGCAGTTCTTC
CASSLEAGWYNEQFF
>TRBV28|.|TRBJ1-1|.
TGTGCCACCACCTTTAAGGGGACTGAAGCTTTCTTT
CATTFKGTEAFF
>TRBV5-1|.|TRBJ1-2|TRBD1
TGCGCCAGCAGCTGGGGGACAGTTAACTATGGCTACACCTTC
CASSWGTVNYGYTF
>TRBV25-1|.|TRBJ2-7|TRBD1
TGTGCCAGTGAGCCAGGCGGACAGGGGGCGTTATACGAGCAGTACTTC
CASEPGGQGALYEQYF
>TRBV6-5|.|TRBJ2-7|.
TGTGCCAGCAGTAAGATGGGTGACAGCGAGCAGTACTTC
CASSKMGDSEQYF
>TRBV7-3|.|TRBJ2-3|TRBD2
TGTGCCAGCAGCTTCCCGGGACTAGCGGGACAAGATACGCAGTATTTT
CASSFPGLAGQDTQYF
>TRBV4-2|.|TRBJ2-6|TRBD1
TGTGCCAGCAGCCAAGAATGGAGGACAGGGGTTGGGTCTGGGGCCAACGTCCTGACTTTC
CASSQEWRTGVGSGANVLTF
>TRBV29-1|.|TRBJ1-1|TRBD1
TGCAGCGTTGAGGGGACAGGGGCTGAAGCTTTCTTT
CSVEGTGAEAFF
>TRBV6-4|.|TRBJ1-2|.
TGTGCCAGCAGGGTACGCAGTAGGGAGGGCTACACCTTC
CASRVRSREGYTF
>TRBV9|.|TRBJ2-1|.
TGTGCCAGCAGCGTAGACGGAAGAGGCACCAATGAGCAGTTCTTC
CASSVDGRGTNEQFF
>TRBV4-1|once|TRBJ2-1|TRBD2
TGCGCCAGCAGCCCCCGTGGTAGCGGGAGTCCCTACAATGAGCAGTTCTTC
CASSPRGSGSPYNEQFF
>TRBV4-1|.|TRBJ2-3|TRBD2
TGCGCCAGCAGCCAATCTCGCCTAGCGGGGGATCTCACAGATACGCAGTATTTT
CASSQSRLAGDLTDTQYF
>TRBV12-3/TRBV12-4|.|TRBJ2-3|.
TGTGCCAGCACCCCAACAGCCACAGATACGCAGTATTTT
CASTPTATDTQYF
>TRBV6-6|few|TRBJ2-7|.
TGTGCCAGCAGTCCAGGCCACTACGAGCAGTACTTC
CASSPGHYEQYF
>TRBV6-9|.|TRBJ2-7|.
TGTGCCAGCAGTTATTCTTTCAGGATCCACGAGCAGTACTTC
CASSYSFRIHEQYF
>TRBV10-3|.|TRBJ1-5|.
TGTGCCATCACCGACAGTCTGAATCAGCCCCAGCATTTT
CAITDSLNQPQHF
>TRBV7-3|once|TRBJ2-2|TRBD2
TGTGCCAGCAGCCAGACTAGCGGGGGACGAAACACCGGGGAGCTGTTTTTT
CASSQTSGGRNTGELFF
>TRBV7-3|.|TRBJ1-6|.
TGTGCCAGCAGCTTACAAAATAATTCACCCCTCCACTTT
CASSLQNNSPLHF
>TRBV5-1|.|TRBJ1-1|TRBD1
TGCGCCAGCAGGGGGGACAGATGGGCTGAAGCTTTCTTT
CASRGDRWAEAFF
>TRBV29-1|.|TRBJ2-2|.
TGCAGCGTTAGGGGGGGCGTCGGGGAGCTGTTTTTT
CSVRGGVGELFF
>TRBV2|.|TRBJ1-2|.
TGTGCCAGCAGTGACCCGAGAGCTAACTATGGCTACACCTTC
CASSDPRANYGYTF
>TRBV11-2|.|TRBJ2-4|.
TGTGCCAGCAGCTTCGGGGAGCTAGCCAAAAACATTCAGTACTTC
CASSFGELAKNIQYF
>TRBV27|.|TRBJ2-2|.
TGTGCCAGCAGTCCCTACAGTTTTGTCGGGGGGCGAGAAACCGGGGAGCTGTTTTTT
CASSPYSFVGGRETGELFF
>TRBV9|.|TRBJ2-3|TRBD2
TGTGCCAGCAGCGTAGGGACTAGGAGGGGCACAGATACGCAGTATTTT
CASSVGTRRGTDTQYF